The 15 T cell receptor beta chains below all came from one sample that was sequenced in a study of blood T cell repertoires in COVID-19. Clones were read by immunoSEQ multiplex PCR, and TCRdb kept only the in-frame ones, dropping some. In the table there are 250,000 to 350,000 clones, around nine tenths of which are singletons. The sample was peripheral blood. These receptors came from a woman in her 30s with COVID-19, enrolled during active disease.

The rearrangement uses TRBV19 and TRBJ1-6; 8 nucleotides line up with TRBD1. Trimming cost V 2 bases and J 10 bases; bases outside gene matches: 7. In germline, CDR1 is LNHDA, CDR2 SQIVND (reference sequence). The length of the CDR3 is 15 residues. DNA for the CDR3: TGTGCCAGTAGTATATCCTCGGACAGGGACTCACCCCTCCACTTT. It yields the protein CASSISSDRDSPLHF.

This clone showed up just a few times. The chain uses TRBV11-2 and TRBJ2-1; D possibly corresponds to TRBD2 (6 bases). CDR3 size: 15 residues. With 1 base removed from V and 6 bases from J, the gap between germline ends came to 13 bases. Per the germline V gene, CDR1 is SGHAT and CDR2 is FQNNGV. CDR3 sequence reads: CASSLGRERVNEQFF. In DNA form, the CDR3 reads TGTGCCAGCAGCTTAGGACGGGAGCGGGTCAATGAGCAGTTCTTC.

The rearrangement links TRBV5-1 to TRBJ1-3; maybe TRBD1 (5 bases). Germline V CDR1 and CDR2: SGHRS, YFSETQ. CDR3 size: 15 residues. Trimming took 7 bases from V and 3 from J, leaving 17 bases between them. For the CDR3, the DNA is TGCGCCAGCTCGACGGAGGGGCATAGTGGAAACACCATATATTTT. Its protein product is CASSTEGHSGNTIYF.

This chain links TRBV25-1 with TRBJ1-2; D is perhaps TRBD1 (6 bases). This CDR3 has 13 amino acids. Germline V gives CDR1 MGHDK, CDR2 SYGVNS. V dropped 7 bases and J dropped 4 bases, with 13 bases sitting between them. Written as DNA, the CDR3 is TGTGCCAGCACTCCTCAGGACAGCTATGGCTACACCTTC. This codes for CASTPQDSYGYTF.

A single count supports this clone. The genes are TRBV5-1 and TRBJ2-3; D remains ambiguous. From germline, CDR1 is SGHRS and CDR2 YFSETQ. Trimming stripped 2 bases from V and 3 bases from J, with 10 bases between. The CDR3 totals 14 residues. CDR3 sequence reads: CASSFGSKTDTQYF. The CDR3 nucleotides are TGCGCCAGCAGCTTCGGTTCCAAAACAGATACGCAGTATTTT.

The gene calls are TRBV7-8 and TRBJ1-1; D possibly corresponds to TRBD1 (6 bases). V was trimmed by 7 bases and J by 1 base, leaving 10 bases between them. The CDR3 spans 13 residues. Germline CDR1 is SGHVS and CDR2 is FQNEAQ. The CDR3 reads CASILGGNTEAFF. The CDR3 DNA reads TGTGCCAGCATCCTAGGGGGGAACACTGAAGCTTTCTTT.

The V call is TRBV7-9, the J call TRBJ2-3; 8 bases agree with TRBD2. The CDR3 has 17 residues. V shed 2 bases and J 4 bases; nucleotides not matched to a gene: 11. CDR1 is SEHNR, CDR2 FQNEAQ, per germline (reference sequence). DNA of the CDR3: TGTGCCAGCAGCTTATTACGGGGGGGCTTTTATGCAGATACGCAGTATTTT. Protein sequence: CASSLLRGGFYADTQYF.

The chain recombines TRBV9 with TRBJ1-2; 11 nucleotides line up with TRBD1. This CDR3 comprises 15 residues. Trimming at V came to 0 bases and at J to 9 bases, leaving 7 bases not matched to a gene. CDR1 is SGDLS and CDR2 is YYNGEE in the germline V gene. The CDR3 loop is CASSVAPGQGDSYTF. For the CDR3, the DNA is TGTGCCAGCAGCGTAGCCCCGGGACAGGGGGATAGCTACACCTTC.

The chain employs TRBV28 and TRBJ2-1, with D tentatively TRBD2 (5 bases). This CDR3 contains 18 residues. Trimming stripped 3 bases from V and 0 bases from J, with 18 bases between. Germline V lookup: CDR1 MDHEN, CDR2 SYDVKM. The CDR3 DNA is TGTGCCAGCAGTTTTAGGGCTAAACAAGGGAGCTCCTACAATGAGCAGTTCTTC. Amino acid sequence: CASSFRAKQGSSYNEQFF.

CDR3 sequence: CASSQDPSTSETQYF. The CDR3 region has the DNA TGCGCCAGCAGCCAAGATCCCTCAACTAGTGAGACCCAGTACTTC. The chain is built from TRBV4-1 and TRBJ2-5, with D maybe TRBD2 (5 bases). The CDR3 covers 15 residues. Between the trimmed V and J ends, which lost 0 bases and 5 bases, there was a span of 13 bases. CDR1 is MGHRA, CDR2 YSYEKL, per germline.

The chain recombines TRBV6-2 or TRBV6-3 with TRBJ2-7; the D is unclear. The V end was cut by 0 bases, the J end by 2 bases, with 11 bases between. The CDR3 is made up of 15 amino acids. Germline assignment: CDR1 MNHEY and CDR2 SVGEGT. The CDR3 here is CASSYSARSTYEQYF. CDR3 DNA sequence: TGTGCCAGCAGTTACTCCGCCAGATCCACCTACGAGCAGTACTTC.

This clone was seen once. The CDR3 reads CASSLVAGYTGELFF. Here the CDR3 DNA reads TGCGCCAGCAGCTTGGTGGCAGGTTACACCGGGGAGCTGTTTTTT. This chain connects TRBV5-1 to TRBJ2-2, with D hard to call. Germline V CDR1 and CDR2: SGHRS, YFSETQ. V was clipped by 0 bases and J by 3 bases, with 9 bases between them. This CDR3 spans 15 amino acids. The entire variable domain, with the rest obtained from reference TRBV5-1 and TRBJ2-2, is as follows: KAGVTQTPRYLIKTRGQQVTLSCSPISGHRSVSWYQQTPGQGLQFLFEYFSETQRNKGNFPGRFSGRQFSNSRSEMNVSTLELGDSALYLCASSLVAGYTGELFFGEGSRLTVL.

V gene TRBV24-1 combines with J gene TRBJ2-7; TRBD1 matches at 9 bases. This CDR3 contains 14 residues. Germline lookup yields CDR1 KGHDR and CDR2 SFDVKD. The ends lost 4 bases at V and 5 bases at J; junction bases unmatched: 5. CDR3 region: CATSETGGLDEQYF. For the CDR3, the DNA is TGTGCCACCAGTGAAACAGGGGGCCTGGACGAGCAGTACTTC.

This chain uses TRBV9 with TRBJ2-1, with TRBD2 as a possible D gene (6 bases). Germline V gene sequence: CDR1 SGDLS, CDR2 YYNGEE. This CDR3 is 17 amino acids long. V was shortened by 6 bases and J by 9 bases, with 28 bases between the two germline ends. CDR3 DNA sequence: TGTGCCAGCAACCGGAGGGGTGGGCTAGTTTTGATGAGTGAGCAGTTCTTC. Protein: CASNRRGGLVLMSEQFF.

This clone was picked up one time. The chain joins TRBV6-5 to TRBJ2-3; D is possibly TRBD1 (5 bases). CDR1 and CDR2 from the germline V gene are MNHEY and SVGAGI. V was cut by 5 bases and J by 9 bases, with 15 bases left in between. This CDR3 comprises 13 residues. The chain's CDR3 is CASSRTPRETQYF. The CDR3 DNA follows: TGTGCCAGCAGTCGAACCCCCAGGGAAACGCAGTATTTT.